Included here is one T cell receptor beta chain sequence, with context. Its antigen is unidentified. This sample was included in a study of PD-1 blockade in classical Hodgkin lymphoma. The germline V gene encodes CDR1 SGHRS and CDR2 YFSETQ. CDR3 length: 14 amino acids. The V end lost 3 bases, the J end lost 5 bases, and 14 bases lay between the germline ends. As to time point: cycle 4 day 1 (C4D1), after 5 to 7 weeks of nivolumab. Brentuximab vedotin exposure varied among the patients, all of whom had relapsed after autologous stem cell transplantation. Study outcomes and limitations: Undefined causes, possibly disease activity or prior therapy, underlie the repertoire differences.

Assay: immunoSEQ multiplex PCR; the TCRdb copy retains only in-frame clones and omits some. This sample yields about 32,000 clones, of which 81% are seen a single time; approximately 18% belongs to the top ten. Sample: peripheral blood mononuclear cells (PBMCs), taken before the fourth cycle of nivolumab. This clonotype was sampled from a human donor with classical Hodgkin lymphoma. The chain combines TRBV5-1 with TRBJ1-1; maybe TRBD1 (5 bases). The CDR3 DNA reads TGCGCCAGCAGCTCCTACCCGGGGGGTACTGAAGCTTTCTTT. It is translated as CASSSYPGGTEAFF.